This TCR beta chain stems from a study of T-cell reconstitution after alpha-beta-depleted transplantation in children. Concerning this clonotype itself: This sequence may be a read error, since a much larger clone differs from it by one base.

The library targeted TCRbeta and was prepared with unique molecular identifiers. Using its own MiXCR run on the PCR reads, TCRdb lists one record per CDR3 protein. The repertoire holds over 200,000 distinct CDR3 sequences, with approximately 10% as singletons. This CDR3 contains 14 residues. Germline V gene sequence: CDR1 MDHEN, CDR2 SYDVKM. The V gene is TRBV28, the J gene TRBJ2-1; 8 nucleotides line up with TRBD2. The clonotype comes from a child younger than two with acute myeloid leukemia, due to receive a stem cell transplant. The starting material was PBMCs, obtained before TCRalphabeta/CD19-depleted stem cell transplant. For the CDR3, the DNA is TGTGCCAGCTGGACTAGCCCAGCCGACAATGAGCAGCTCTTC. Protein: CASWTSPADNEQLF.